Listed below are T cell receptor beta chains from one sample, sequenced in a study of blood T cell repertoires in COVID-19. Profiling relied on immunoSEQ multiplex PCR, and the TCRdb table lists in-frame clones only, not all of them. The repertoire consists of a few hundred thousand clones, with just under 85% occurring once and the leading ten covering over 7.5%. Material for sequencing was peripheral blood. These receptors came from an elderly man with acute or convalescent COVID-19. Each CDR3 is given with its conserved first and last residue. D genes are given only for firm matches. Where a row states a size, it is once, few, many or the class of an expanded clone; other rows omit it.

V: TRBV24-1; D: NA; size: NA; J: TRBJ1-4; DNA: TGTGCCACCAGTGATTTTGCAGGGGAAAAACTGTTTTTT; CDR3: CATSDFAGEKLFF
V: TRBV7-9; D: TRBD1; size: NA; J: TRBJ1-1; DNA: TGTGCCAGCAGCTTTACAGGGGGCACCGAAGCTTTCTTT; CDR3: CASSFTGGTEAFF
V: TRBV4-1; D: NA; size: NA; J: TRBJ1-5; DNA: TGCGCCAGCAGCCACCGACAGCCGCTTAGCAATCAGCCCCAGCATTTT; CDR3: CASSHRQPLSNQPQHF
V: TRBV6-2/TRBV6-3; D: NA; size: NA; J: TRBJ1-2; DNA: TGTGCCAGCTGTTACTTAAGGGGCTATGGCTACACCTTC; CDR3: CASCYLRGYGYTF
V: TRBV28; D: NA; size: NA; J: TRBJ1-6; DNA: TGTGCCAGCAGCTTCCCCCTGGACAGCTCTTATTCACCCCTCCACTTT; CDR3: CASSFPLDSSYSPLHF
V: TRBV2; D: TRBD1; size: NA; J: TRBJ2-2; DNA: TGTGCCAGCAGAGATACAGGGGTCCCGGCCGGGGAGCTGTTTTTT; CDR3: CASRDTGVPAGELFF
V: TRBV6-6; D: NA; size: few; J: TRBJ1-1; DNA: TGTGCCAGCAGTTACTTCGGGTCTGAAGCTTTCTTT; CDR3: CASSYFGSEAFF
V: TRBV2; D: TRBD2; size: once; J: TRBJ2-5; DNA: TGTGCCAGCAGTTGGAAGCGGGGGGACCGCCAAGAGACCCAGTACTTC; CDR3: CASSWKRGDRQETQYF
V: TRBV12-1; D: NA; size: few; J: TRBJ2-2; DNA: TGTGCCAGCAGCCCGGGGGAGCTGTTTTTT; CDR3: CASSPGELFF
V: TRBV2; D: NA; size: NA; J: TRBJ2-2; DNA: TGTGCCAGCAGTCGACAGAATATGAACACCGGGGAGCTGTTTTTT; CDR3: CASSRQNMNTGELFF
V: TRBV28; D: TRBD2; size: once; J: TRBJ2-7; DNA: TGTGCCAGCAGTCCCGGGGGGTGGGATTTATACGAGCAGTACTTC; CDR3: CASSPGGWDLYEQYF
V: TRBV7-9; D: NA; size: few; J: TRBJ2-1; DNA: TGTGCCAGCAGCTTAGGAGGGTTGGGATCGGGTGAGCAGTTCTTC; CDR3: CASSLGGLGSGEQFF
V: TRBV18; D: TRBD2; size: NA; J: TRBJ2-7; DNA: TGTGCCAGCTCGATCAATAGCGGGGGAGGCTACGAGCAGTACTTC; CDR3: CASSINSGGGYEQYF
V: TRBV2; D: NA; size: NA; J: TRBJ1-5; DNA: TGTGCCAGCACCAGGGGCGGGTCGGGCAATCAGCCCCAGCATTTT; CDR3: CASTRGGSGNQPQHF
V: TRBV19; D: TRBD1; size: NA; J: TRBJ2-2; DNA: TGTGCCAGTAGTCAACAGGGGCTAAACGGGGAGCTGTTTTTT; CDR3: CASSQQGLNGELFF
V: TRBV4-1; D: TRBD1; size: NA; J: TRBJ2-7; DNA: TGCGCCAGCAGCGTCGGACTGGACAGGGGGTTTTCCGAGCAGTACTTC; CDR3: CASSVGLDRGFSEQYF
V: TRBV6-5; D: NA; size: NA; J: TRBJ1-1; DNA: TGTGCCAGCAGTTACTCGGAGGCTTCCCCTGAAGCTTTCTTT; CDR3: CASSYSEASPEAFF
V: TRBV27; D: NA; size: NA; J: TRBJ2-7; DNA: TGTGCCAGCAGTTATGTAAACAGGGTGGAAGGCGAGCAGTACTTC; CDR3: CASSYVNRVEGEQYF
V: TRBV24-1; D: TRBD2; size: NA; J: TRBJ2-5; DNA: TGTGCCACCAGTGATTCAACCGGCGGCGGGGGAACCCAGTACTTC; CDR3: CATSDSTGGGGTQYF